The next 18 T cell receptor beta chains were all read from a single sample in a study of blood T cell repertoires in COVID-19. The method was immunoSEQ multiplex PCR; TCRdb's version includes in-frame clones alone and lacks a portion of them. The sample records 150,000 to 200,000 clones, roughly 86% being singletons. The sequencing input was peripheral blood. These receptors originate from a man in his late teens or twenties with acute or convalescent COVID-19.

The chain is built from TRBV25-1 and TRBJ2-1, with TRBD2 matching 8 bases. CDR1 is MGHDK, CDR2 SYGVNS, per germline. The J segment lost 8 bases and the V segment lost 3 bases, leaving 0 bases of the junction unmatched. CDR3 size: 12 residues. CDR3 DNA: TGTGCCAGCAGTGAGCGGGGGGATGAGCAGTTCTTC. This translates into CASSERGDEQFF.

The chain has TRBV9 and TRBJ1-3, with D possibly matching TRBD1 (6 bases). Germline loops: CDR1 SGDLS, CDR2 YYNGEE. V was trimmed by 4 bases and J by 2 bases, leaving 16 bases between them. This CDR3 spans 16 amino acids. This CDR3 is CASSFGLPGAGNTIYF. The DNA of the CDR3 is TGTGCCAGCAGCTTCGGGCTCCCAGGGGCTGGAAACACCATATATTTT.

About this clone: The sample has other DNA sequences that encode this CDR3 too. The CDR3 reads CASSVALGNTIYF. CDR3 coding DNA: TGTGCCAGCAGCGTAGCACTGGGAAACACCATATATTTT. This chain uses TRBV9 with TRBJ1-3; D is undetermined. Germline assignment: CDR1 SGDLS and CDR2 YYNGEE. V was trimmed by 0 bases and J by 4 bases, leaving 5 bases between them. There are 13 residues in the CDR3. The complete variable domain, with remaining parts taken from reference TRBV9 and TRBJ1-3, reads DSGVTQTPKHLITATGQRVTLRCSPRSGDLSVYWYQQSLDQGLQFLIQYYNGEERAKGNILERFSAQQFPDLHSELNLSSLELGDSALYFCASSVALGNTIYFGEGSWLTVV.

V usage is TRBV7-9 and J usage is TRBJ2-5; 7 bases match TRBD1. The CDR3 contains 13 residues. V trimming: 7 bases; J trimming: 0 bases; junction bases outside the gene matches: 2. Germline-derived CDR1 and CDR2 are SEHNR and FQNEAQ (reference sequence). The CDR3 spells CASTQGDQETQYF. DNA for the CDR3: TGTGCCAGCACTCAGGGGGACCAAGAGACCCAGTACTTC.

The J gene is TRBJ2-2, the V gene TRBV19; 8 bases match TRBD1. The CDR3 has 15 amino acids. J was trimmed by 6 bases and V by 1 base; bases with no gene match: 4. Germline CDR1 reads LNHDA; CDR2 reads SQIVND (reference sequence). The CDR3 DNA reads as TGTGCCAGTAGTATAGCACAGGGGGGATCCGGGGAGCTGTTTTTT. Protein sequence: CASSIAQGGSGELFF.

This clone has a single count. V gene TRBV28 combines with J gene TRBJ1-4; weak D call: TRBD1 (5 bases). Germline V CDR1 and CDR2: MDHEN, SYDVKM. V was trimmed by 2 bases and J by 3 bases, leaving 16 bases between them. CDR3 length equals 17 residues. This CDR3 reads CASSLPDTRGANEKLFF. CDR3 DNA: TGTGCCAGCAGTTTACCGGACACCCGAGGAGCTAATGAAAAACTGTTTTTT.

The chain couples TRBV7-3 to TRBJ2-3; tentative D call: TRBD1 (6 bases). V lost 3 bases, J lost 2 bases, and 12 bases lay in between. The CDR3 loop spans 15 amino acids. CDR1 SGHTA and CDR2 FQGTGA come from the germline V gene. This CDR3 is CASSFTGLHTDTQYF. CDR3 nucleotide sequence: TGTGCCAGCAGCTTCACAGGGCTCCACACAGATACGCAGTATTTT.

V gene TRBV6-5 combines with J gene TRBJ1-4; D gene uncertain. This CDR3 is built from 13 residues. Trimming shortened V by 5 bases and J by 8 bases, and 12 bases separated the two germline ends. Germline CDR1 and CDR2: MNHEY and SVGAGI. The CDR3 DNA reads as TGTGCCAGCAGTCCTAATGTTGTGGAAAAACTGTTTTTT. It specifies CASSPNVVEKLFF.

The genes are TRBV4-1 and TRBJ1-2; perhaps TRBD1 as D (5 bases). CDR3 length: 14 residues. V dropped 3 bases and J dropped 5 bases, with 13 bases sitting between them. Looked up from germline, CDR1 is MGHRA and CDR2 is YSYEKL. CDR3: CASSHQGMRYGYTF. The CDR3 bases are TGCGCCAGCAGCCACCAGGGAATGCGGTATGGCTACACCTTC.

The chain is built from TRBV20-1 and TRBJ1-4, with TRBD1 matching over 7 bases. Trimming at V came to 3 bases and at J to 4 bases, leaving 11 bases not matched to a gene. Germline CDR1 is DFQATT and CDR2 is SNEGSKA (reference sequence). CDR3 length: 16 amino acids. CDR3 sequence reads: CSASYGQEFFNEKLFF. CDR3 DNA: TGCAGTGCTAGTTACGGACAGGAGTTTTTTAATGAAAAACTGTTTTTT.

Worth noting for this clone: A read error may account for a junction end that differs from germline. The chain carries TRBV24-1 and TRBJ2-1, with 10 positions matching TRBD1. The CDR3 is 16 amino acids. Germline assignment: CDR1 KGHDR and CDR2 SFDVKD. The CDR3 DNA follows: TGTGCCACCAGTGGACAGGGGGCTTCGATCTACCATGAGCAGTTCTTC. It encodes CATSGQGASIYHEQFF.

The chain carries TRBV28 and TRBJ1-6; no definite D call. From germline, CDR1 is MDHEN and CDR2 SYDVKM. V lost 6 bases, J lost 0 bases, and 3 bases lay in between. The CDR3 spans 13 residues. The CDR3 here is CASRRSYNSPLHF. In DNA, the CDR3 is TGTGCCAGCAGGCGCTCCTATAATTCACCCCTCCACTTT.

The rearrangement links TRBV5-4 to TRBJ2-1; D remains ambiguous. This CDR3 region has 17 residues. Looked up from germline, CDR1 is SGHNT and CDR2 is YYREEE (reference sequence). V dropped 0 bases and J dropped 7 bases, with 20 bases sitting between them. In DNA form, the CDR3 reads TGTGCCAGCAGCTTGGTTCGGATGGCGGCCTTCGGGAATGAGCAGTTCTTC. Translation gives CASSLVRMAAFGNEQFF.

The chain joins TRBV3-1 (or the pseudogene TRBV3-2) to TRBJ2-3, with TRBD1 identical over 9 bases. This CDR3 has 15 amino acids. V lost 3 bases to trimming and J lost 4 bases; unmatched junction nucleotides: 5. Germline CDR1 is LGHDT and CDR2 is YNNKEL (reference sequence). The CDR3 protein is CASSHPTGGSDTQYF. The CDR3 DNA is TGTGCCAGCAGCCACCCGACAGGGGGGTCAGATACGCAGTATTTT.

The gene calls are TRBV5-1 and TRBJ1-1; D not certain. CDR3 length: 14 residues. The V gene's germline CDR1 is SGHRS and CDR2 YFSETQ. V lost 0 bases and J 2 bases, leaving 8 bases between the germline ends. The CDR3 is CASSLGGSNTEAFF. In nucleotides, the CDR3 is TGCGCCAGCAGCTTGGGAGGCAGTAACACTGAAGCTTTCTTT.

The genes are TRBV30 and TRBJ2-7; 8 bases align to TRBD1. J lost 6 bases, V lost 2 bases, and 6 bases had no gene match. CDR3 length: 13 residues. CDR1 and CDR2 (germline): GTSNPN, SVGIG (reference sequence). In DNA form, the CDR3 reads TGTGCCTGGAGTCTGCAGGGGGCGGGCGAGCAGTACGTC. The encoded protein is CAWSLQGAGEQYV.

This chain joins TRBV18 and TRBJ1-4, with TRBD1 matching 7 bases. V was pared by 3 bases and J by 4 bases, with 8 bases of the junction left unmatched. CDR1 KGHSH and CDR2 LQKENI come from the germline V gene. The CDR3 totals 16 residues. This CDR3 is CASSPLPGQSNEKLFF. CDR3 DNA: TGTGCCAGCTCACCCCTACCGGGACAGAGTAATGAAAAACTGTTTTTT.

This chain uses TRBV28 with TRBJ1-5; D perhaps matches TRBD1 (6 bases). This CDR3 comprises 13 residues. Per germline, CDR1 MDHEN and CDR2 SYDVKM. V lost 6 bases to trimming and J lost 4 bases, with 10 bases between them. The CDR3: CASSRQENQPQHF. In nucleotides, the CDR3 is TGTGCCAGCAGCCGACAGGAAAATCAGCCCCAGCATTTT.